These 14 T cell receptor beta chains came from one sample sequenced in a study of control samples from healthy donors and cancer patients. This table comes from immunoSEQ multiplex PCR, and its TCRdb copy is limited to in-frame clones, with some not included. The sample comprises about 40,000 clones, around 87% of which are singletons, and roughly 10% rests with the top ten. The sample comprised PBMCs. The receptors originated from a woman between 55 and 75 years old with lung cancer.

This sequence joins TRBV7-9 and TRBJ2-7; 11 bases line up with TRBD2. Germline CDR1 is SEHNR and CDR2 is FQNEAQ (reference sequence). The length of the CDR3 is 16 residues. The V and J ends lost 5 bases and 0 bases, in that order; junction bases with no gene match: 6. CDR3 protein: CASSPRLAGSSYEQYF. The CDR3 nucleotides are TGTGCCAGCAGCCCTCGACTAGCGGGGAGCTCCTACGAGCAGTACTTC.

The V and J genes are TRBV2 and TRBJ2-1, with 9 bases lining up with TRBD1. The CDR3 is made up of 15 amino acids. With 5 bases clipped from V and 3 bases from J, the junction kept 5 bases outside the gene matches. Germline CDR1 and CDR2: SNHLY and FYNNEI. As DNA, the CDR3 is TGTGCCAGCAGTAACGACAGGGGGGACTACAATGAGCAGTTCTTC. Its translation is CASSNDRGDYNEQFF. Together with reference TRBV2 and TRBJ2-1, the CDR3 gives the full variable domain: EPEVTQTPSHQVTQMGQEVILRCVPISNHLYFYWYRQILGQKVEFLVSFYNNEISEKSEIFDDQFSVERPDGSNFTLKIRSTKLEDSAMYFCASSNDRGDYNEQFFGPGTRLTVL.

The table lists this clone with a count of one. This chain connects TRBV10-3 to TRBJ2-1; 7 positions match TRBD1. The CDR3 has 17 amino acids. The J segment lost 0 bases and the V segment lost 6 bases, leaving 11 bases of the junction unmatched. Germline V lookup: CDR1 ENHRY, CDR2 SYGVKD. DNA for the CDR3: TGTGCCATCAGCCCCGGACAGGATCTTAGCTCCTACAATGAGCAGTTCTTC. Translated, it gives CAISPGQDLSSYNEQFF.

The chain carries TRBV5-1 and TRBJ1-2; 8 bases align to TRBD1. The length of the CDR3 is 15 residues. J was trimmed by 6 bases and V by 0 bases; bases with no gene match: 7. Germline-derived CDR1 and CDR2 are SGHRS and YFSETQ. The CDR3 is CASSLAYRGADGYTF. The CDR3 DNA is TGCGCCAGCAGCTTGGCCTACAGGGGGGCCGATGGCTACACCTTC.

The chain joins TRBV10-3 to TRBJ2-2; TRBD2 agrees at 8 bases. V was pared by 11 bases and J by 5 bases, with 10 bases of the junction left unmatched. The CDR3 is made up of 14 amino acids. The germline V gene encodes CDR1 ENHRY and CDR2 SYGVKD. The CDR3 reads CALRGGAGTGELFF. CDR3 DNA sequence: TGTGCCCTCCGGGGGGGCGCAGGAACCGGGGAGCTGTTTTTT.

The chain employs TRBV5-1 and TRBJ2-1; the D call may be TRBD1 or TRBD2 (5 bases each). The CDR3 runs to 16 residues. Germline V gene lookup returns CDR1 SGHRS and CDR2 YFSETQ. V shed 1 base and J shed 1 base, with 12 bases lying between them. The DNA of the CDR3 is TGCGCCAGCAGCTTGAGAGGGGATAGGTCCTACAATGAGCAGTTCTTC. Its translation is CASSLRGDRSYNEQFF. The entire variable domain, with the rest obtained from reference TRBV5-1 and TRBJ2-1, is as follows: KAGVTQTPRYLIKTRGQQVTLSCSPISGHRSVSWYQQTPGQGLQFLFEYFSETQRNKGNFPGRFSGRQFSNSRSEMNVSTLELGDSALYLCASSLRGDRSYNEQFFGPGTRLTVL.

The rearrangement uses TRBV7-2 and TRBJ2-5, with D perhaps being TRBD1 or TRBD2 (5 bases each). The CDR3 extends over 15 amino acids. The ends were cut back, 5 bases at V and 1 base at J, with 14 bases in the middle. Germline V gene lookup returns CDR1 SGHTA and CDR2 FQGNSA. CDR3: CASSLNRDGQETQYF. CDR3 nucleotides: TGTGCCAGCAGCCTCAACCGGGACGGCCAAGAGACCCAGTACTTC.

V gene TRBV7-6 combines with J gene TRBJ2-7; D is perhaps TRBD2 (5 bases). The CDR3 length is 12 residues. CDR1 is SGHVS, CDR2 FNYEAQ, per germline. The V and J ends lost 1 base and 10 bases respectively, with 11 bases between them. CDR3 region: CASSLEGGYQYF. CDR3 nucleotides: TGTGCCAGCAGCTTAGAGGGCGGGTACCAGTACTTC.

The CDR3 coding sequence is TGTGCCAGCAGCCCGAGGACGGATAATGAAAAACTGTTTTTT. This codes for CASSPRTDNEKLFF. The chain employs TRBV5-5 and TRBJ1-4, with D hard to call. V dropped 4 bases and J dropped 4 bases, with 11 bases sitting between them. The germline V gene has CDR1 SGHKS and CDR2 YYEKEE (reference sequence). This CDR3 has 14 residues. Drawing the rest from reference TRBV5-5 and TRBJ1-4, the complete variable domain is DAGVTQSPTHLIKTRGQQVTLRCSPISGHKSVSWYQQVLGQGPQFIFQYYEKEERGRGNFPDRFSARQFPNYSSELNVNALLLGDSALYLCASSPRTDNEKLFFGSGTQLSVL.

The CDR3 DNA sequence: TGTGCCAGCAGTGCTATGTGGGGTGGAACTGAAGCTTTCTTT. Its protein product is CASSAMWGGTEAFF. The chain joins TRBV6-4 to TRBJ1-1; D not resolved. The V end lost 4 bases, the J end lost 5 bases, and 14 bases lay between the germline ends. There are 14 residues in the CDR3. Germline CDR1 MRHNA, CDR2 SNTAGT.

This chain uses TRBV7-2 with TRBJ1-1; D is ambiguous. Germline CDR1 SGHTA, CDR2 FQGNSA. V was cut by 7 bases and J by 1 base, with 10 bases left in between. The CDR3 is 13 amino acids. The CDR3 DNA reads TGTGCCAGCAAGTCACAGACGAACACTGAAGCTTTCTTT. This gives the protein CASKSQTNTEAFF.

CDR3 region: CASSFRETQYF. The CDR3 DNA is TGTGCCAGCAGCTTTCGCGAGACCCAGTACTTC. The chain couples TRBV7-2 to TRBJ2-5, with unresolved D. The CDR3 is 11 residues long. Trimming stripped 3 bases from V and 5 bases from J, with 4 bases between. The germline V gene encodes CDR1 SGHTA and CDR2 FQGNSA.

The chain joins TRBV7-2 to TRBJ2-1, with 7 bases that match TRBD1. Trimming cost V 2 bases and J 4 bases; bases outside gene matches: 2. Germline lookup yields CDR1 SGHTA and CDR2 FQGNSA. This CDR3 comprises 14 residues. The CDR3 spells CASSLPTGYNEQFF. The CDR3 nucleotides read TGTGCCAGCAGCTTACCGACAGGGTACAATGAGCAGTTCTTC.

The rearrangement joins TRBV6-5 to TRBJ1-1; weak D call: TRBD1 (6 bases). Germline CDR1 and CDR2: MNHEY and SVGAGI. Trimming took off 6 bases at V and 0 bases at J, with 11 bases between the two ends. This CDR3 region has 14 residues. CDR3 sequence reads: CASRRTGLNTEAFF. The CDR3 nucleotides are TGTGCCAGCAGGCGAACAGGGCTGAACACTGAAGCTTTCTTT.